This T cell receptor (beta chain) comes out of a study of metastatic and nonmetastatic thyroid tumors. From the PCR reads, TCRdb re-called clones with MiXCR. This table has more than 25,000 clones, 9.5% to 14% appearing once. The CDR3 is 18 amino acids. Germline-derived CDR1 and CDR2 are SGDLS and YYNGEE. Unmatched junction bases numbered 22, after V lost 7 bases and J lost 6 bases. This clone was seen a few times. None of the patients had undergone any treatment ahead of thyroid surgery. Material for sequencing was blood. V usage is TRBV9 and J usage is TRBJ1-1, with 9 bases identical to TRBD1. The clonotype comes from a female donor with papillary thyroid cancer or a benign thyroid nodule (not recorded which). Some clones in this sample may be carry-over from other donors' samples. CDR3 protein: CASGRALQGAGIGAEAFF. DNA of the CDR3: TGTGCCAGCGGACGAGCCCTACAGGGGGCCGGGATAGGCGCTGAAGCTTTCTTT.